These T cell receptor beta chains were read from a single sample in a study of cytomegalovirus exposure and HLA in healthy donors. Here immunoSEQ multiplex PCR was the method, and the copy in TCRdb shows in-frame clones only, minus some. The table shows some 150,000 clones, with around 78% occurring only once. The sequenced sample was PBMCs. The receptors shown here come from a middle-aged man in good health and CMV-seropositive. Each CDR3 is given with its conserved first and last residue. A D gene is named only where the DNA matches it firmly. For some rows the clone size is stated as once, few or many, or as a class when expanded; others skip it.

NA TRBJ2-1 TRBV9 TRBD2 CASSSRTSIDEQFF TGTGCCAGCAGCTCGAGGACTAGCATCGATGAGCAGTTCTTC
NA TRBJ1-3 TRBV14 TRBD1 CASSQRQGANTIYF TGTGCCAGCAGCCAACGTCAGGGGGCTAACACCATATATTTT
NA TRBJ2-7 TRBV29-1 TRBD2 CSVGTRTRSSYEQYF TGCAGCGTCGGGACGAGGACTAGGAGCTCCTACGAGCAGTACTTC
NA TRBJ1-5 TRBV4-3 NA CASSQGTAPREPQHF TGCGCCAGCAGCCAAGGGACCGCCCCGAGGGAGCCCCAGCATTTT
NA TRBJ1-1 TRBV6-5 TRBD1 CASSMGQGWGTEAFF TGTGCCAGCAGTATGGGACAGGGGTGGGGCACTGAAGCTTTCTTT
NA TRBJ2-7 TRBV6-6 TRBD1 CASSYDRELLWEQYF TGTGCCAGCAGTTATGACAGGGAACTACTATGGGAGCAGTACTTC
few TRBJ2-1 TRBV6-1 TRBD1 CASSWDRDYNEQFF TGTGCCAGCAGTTGGGACAGGGACTACAATGAGCAGTTCTTC
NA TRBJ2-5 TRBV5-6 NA CASSPSELSETQYF TGTGCCAGCAGCCCCTCGGAGTTATCGGAGACCCAGTACTTC
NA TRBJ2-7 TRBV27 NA CASSPSPGEIYDEQYF TGTGCCAGCAGTCCTAGCCCGGGAGAGATATATGACGAGCAGTACTTC
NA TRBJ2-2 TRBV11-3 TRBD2 CASSFGLGARELFF TGTGCCAGCAGCTTTGGACTAGGAGCTCGGGAGCTGTTTTTT
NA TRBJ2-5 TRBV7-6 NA CASSLDSQETQYF TGTGCCAGCAGCTTGGACAGCCAAGAGACCCAGTACTTC
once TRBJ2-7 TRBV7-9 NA CASSLSASSSAEQYF TGTGCCAGCAGCTTATCCGCTAGCAGTTCGGCAGAGCAGTACTTC
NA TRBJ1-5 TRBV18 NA CASSPGSGANQPQHF TGTGCCAGCTCACCAGGGAGTGGCGCCAATCAGCCCCAGCATTTT
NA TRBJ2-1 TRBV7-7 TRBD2 CASSPIAGGGNEQFF TGTGCCAGCAGCCCCATAGCGGGAGGCGGCAATGAGCAGTTCTTC